This TCR beta chain is from a study of blood T cell repertoires in COVID-19 (TCRdb year 2020). Concerning the study at large: Collaborator samples came from the United States, Italy and Spain and covered acute and convalescent phases of COVID-19. The prospective study material was composed of cDNA or gDNA derived from T cells, B-cell-depleted T cells, or PBMCs. Deeply sampled blood TCRbeta repertoires from subjects exposed to, actively infected with, or recovered from COVID-19 were included in the dataset. The repertoires were released in a freely available public database intended as a resource for research on the immune response to SARS-CoV-2. Samples came from the ongoing ImmuneRACE study (first 160 participants) plus 1,254 subjects from 6 global collaborators. A de-identified subject ID, COVID-19 status, age in years and sex were almost always included in the sample metadata. Where HLA class I and class II types were available, the types were taken from metadata supplied by the sample provider, not from assay-based typing. Overall results and qualifications from the work: The amount of clinical and demographic metadata varied by source and participant and was provided uncurated.

Including cysteine and phenylalanine, the CDR3 has 14 amino acids. Just CDR3 DNA is preserved here, 42 bases in frame from base 1. For CDR1 and CDR2, the germline V gene (reference sequence) lists GTSNPN and SVGIG. V trim: 3 bases; J trim: 13 bases; unmatched bases: 14. The immunoSEQ Assay, a bias-controlled multiplex PCR, was used to amplify TCRbeta CDR3 regions from genomic DNA. In the original analysis: Within the assay, amplification of reference gene primers was used to estimate how many nucleated cells each sample contained. To quantify the absolute abundance of each unique TCRbeta CDR3 rearrangement, sequence reads were collapsed and filtered. For each sample, productive Simpson clonality was calculated as the square root of Simpson's diversity index over productive rearrangements. TCRdb obtained this table from immuneACCESS and retained in-frame rearrangements with V and J assigned. These tables miss some clones; where compared with another copy, unresolved V genes account for less than half of the shortfall, and the remainder is unexplained. V, J and clone size reflect that table, while D and trimming were determined from the DNA. The sample data list some 390,000 clones, and roughly 86% of these were observed just once. 2% to 2.5% of the sample goes to the ten largest clones.

Comments on this clone: This clone's antigen is unknown. Nothing much larger sits one base from this clone, and base qualities are not available.

One collaborating source in Seattle enrolled patients while the patients were actively infected and followed the patients over time throughout the course of disease. Each collaborating institution followed its own protocols to collect whole blood in K2EDTA tubes. For TCRbeta analysis, collaborators shipped samples in one of three forms: frozen whole blood, isolated PBMCs, or DNA extracted from either of those sample types. The sequenced sample consisted of peripheral blood. This TCR derives from a woman between 55 and 75 years old with COVID-19, enrolled during active disease. The chain employs TRBV30 and TRBJ1-4; 7 bases in the junction line up with TRBD1. The CDR3: CAWRTPGDSVRLFF. The DNA sequence is TGTGCCTGGAGGACGCCAGGGGACAGTGTAAGACTGTTTTTT.